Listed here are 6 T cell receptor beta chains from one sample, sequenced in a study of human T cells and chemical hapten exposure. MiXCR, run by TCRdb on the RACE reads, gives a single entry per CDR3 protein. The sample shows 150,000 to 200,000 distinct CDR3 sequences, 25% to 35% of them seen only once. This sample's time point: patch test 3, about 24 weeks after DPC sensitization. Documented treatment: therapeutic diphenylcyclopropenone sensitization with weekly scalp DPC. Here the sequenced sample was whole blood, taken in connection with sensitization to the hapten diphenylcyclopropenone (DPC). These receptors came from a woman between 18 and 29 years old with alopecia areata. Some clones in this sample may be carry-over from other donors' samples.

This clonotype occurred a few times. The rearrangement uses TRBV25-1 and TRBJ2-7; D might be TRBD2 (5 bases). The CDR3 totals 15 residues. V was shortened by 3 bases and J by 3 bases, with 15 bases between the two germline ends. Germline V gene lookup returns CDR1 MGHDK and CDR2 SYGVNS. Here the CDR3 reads CASSDPLRDHYEQYF. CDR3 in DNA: TGTGCCAGCAGTGATCCTTTACGGGATCACTACGAGCAGTACTTC.

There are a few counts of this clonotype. The CDR3 is CASSLRDFGGHTEAFF. Written as DNA, the CDR3 is TGTGCCAGCAGTTTACGGGATTTTGGGGGTCACACTGAAGCTTTCTTT. The chain joins TRBV27 to TRBJ1-1; D possibly corresponds to TRBD1 (5 bases). Germline CDR1 MNHEY, CDR2 SMNVEV (reference sequence). Trimming shortened V by 2 bases and J by 3 bases, and 16 bases separated the two germline ends. The CDR3 extends over 16 amino acids.

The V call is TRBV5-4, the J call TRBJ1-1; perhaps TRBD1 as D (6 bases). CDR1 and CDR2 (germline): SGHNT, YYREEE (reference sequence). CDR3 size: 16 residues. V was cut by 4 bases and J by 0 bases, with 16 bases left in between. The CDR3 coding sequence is TGTGCCAGCAGCCCGGGGGGCGAGGGAATGAACACTGAAGCTTTCTTT. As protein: CASSPGGEGMNTEAFF.

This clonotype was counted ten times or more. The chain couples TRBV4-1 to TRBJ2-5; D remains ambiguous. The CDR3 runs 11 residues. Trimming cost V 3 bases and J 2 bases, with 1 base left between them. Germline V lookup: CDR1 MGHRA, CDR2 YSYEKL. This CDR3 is CASSQQETQYF. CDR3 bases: TGCGCCAGCAGCCAGCAAGAGACCCAGTACTTC.

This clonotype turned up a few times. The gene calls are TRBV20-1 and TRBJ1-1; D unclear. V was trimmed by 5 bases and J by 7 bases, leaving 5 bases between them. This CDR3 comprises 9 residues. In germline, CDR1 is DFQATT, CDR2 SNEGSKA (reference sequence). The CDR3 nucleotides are TGCAGTGCTTTTAATGAAGCTTTCTTT. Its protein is CSAFNEAFF.

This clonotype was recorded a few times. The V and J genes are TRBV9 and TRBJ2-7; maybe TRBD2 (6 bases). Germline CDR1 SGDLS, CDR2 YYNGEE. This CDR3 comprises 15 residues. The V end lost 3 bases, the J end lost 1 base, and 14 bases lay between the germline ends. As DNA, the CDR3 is TGTGCCAGCAGCGCGGGGGTGGGGGTTTCCTACGAGCAGTACTTC. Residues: CASSAGVGVSYEQYF.